This is a list of T cell receptor beta chains from one sample in a study of cytotoxic CD8 clonotypes in ibrutinib-treated CLL. Data came from immunoSEQ multiplex PCR; TCRdb stores just in-frame clones and leaves some out. Of some 200,000 clones listed, 79% were seen once; the top ten hold about an eighth. This sample comprised PBMCs, obtained after 12 months of ibrutinib treatment. All receptors come from a human donor with chronic lymphocytic leukemia. CDR3s include the opening cysteine and the closing phenylalanine or tryptophan. D genes are given only for firm matches. The listing skips clone size in some rows; elsewhere it reads once, few, many or a size class.

>NA|TRBJ1-5|NA|TRBV28
CASSLYPSRQGGNQPQHF
TGTGCCAGCAGTTTATATCCCAGTAGGCAGGGCGGAAATCAGCCCCAGCATTTT
>NA|TRBJ2-7|NA|TRBV6-6
CASSYTGASYEQYF
TGTGCCAGCAGTTACACGGGGGCCTCCTACGAGCAGTACTTC
>NA|TRBJ2-7|NA|TRBV13
CASSRGPTHEQYF
TGTGCCAGCAGCCGCGGACCGACTCACGAGCAGTACTTC
>NA|TRBJ2-5|TRBD2|TRBV5-1
CASSLSAGGQETQYF
TGCGCCAGCAGCTTGTCCGCGGGAGGGCAAGAGACCCAGTACTTC
>NA|TRBJ2-7|NA|TRBV7-9
CASSLGGLEGTNEQYF
TGTGCCAGCAGCTTAGGGGGCCTAGAGGGGACAAACGAGCAGTACTTC
>few|TRBJ2-1|TRBD1|TRBV7-9
CASSVPLGQGPNEQFF
TGTGCCAGCAGCGTACCACTCGGACAGGGGCCCAATGAGCAGTTCTTC
>NA|TRBJ1-1|NA|TRBV5-1
CASSFSSGMGTEAFF
TGCGCCAGCAGCTTTAGTTCAGGGATGGGTACTGAAGCTTTCTTT
>NA|TRBJ2-7|TRBD1|TRBV11-2
CASSPMDRVNEQYF
TGTGCCAGCAGCCCTATGGACAGGGTTAACGAGCAGTACTTC
>NA|TRBJ2-1|NA|TRBV5-4
CASSLTGPNEQFF
TGTGCCAGCAGCTTGACAGGGCCGAATGAGCAGTTCTTC
>few|TRBJ1-2|NA|TRBV25-1
CASSTQDPWGYGYTF
TGTGCCAGCAGTACTCAGGACCCATGGGGCTATGGCTACACCTTC